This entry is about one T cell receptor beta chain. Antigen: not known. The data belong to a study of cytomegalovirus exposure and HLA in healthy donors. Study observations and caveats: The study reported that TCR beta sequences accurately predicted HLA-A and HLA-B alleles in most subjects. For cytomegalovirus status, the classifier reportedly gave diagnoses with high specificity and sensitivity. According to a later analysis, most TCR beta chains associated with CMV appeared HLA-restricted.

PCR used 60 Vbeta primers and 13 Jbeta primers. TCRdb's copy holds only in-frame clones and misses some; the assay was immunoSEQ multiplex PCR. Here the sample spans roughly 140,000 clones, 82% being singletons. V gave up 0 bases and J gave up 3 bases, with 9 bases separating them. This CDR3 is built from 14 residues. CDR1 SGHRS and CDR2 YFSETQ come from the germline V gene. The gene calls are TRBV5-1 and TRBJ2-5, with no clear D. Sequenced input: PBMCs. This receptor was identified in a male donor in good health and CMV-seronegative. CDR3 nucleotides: TGCGCCAGCAGCTTGGCCAAGACTGAAGAGACCCAGTACTTC. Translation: CASSLAKTEETQYF.